Listed here are 13 T cell receptor beta chains from one sample, sequenced in a study of blood T cell repertoires in COVID-19. Assay used: immunoSEQ multiplex PCR; TCRdb lists only in-frame clones, some missing. Altogether about 170,000 clones are present, around nine tenths being singletons, with the ten largest covering 3% to 4.5%. Sequenced: peripheral blood. These TCRs come from a man younger than 35 with active or convalescent COVID-19.

This chain joins TRBV30 and TRBJ2-1; the D gene is possibly TRBD2 (6 bases). This CDR3 spans 14 amino acids. Trimming took off 7 bases at V and 2 bases at J, with 15 bases between the two ends. Germline V gives CDR1 GTSNPN, CDR2 SVGIG (reference sequence). The CDR3 DNA sequence: TGTGCCTTGACGGGGGAGCCCCCCTACAATGAGCAGTTCTTC. Translating it yields CALTGEPPYNEQFF.

The rearrangement links TRBV27 to TRBJ1-2, with a weak D call TRBD1 (5 bases). Deletions cut 3 bases from V and 4 bases from J, with 12 bases between. CDR3 length equals 14 residues. CDR1 and CDR2 from the germline V gene are MNHEY and SMNVEV (reference sequence). Written as DNA, the CDR3 is TGTGCCAGCAGTTTGGCAGGGTGGGGCTATGGCTACACCTTC. Protein: CASSLAGWGYGYTF.

This chain connects TRBV19 to TRBJ1-2, with D perhaps matching TRBD1 (5 bases). CDR3 size: 15 residues. Per germline, CDR1 LNHDA and CDR2 SQIVND (reference sequence). Trimming took off 1 base at V and 6 bases at J, with 15 bases between the two ends. This chain's CDR3 is CASSIGKPGVDGYTF. Written as DNA, the CDR3 is TGTGCCAGTAGTATAGGAAAGCCGGGGGTAGATGGCTACACCTTC.

This chain uses TRBV28 with TRBJ1-3, with a weak D call TRBD1 (6 bases). The CDR3 has 14 amino acids. CDR1 MDHEN and CDR2 SYDVKM come from the germline V gene. The germline V and J ends were trimmed by 6 bases and 4 bases, with 13 bases remaining between them. The CDR3 loop reads CASRVGGGGNTIYF. As DNA, the CDR3 is TGTGCCAGCAGGGTTGGGGGCGGGGGAAACACCATATATTTT.

The chain has TRBV2 and TRBJ1-2; 8 nucleotides line up with TRBD1. Germline-derived CDR1 and CDR2 are SNHLY and FYNNEI. The CDR3 is 14 amino acids. After removal of 11 bases from V and 3 bases from J, the junction contained 11 bases not matched to a gene. The CDR3 loop reads CAGPRKTGDYGYTF. CDR3 nucleotide sequence: TGTGCCGGTCCGAGGAAGACAGGGGACTATGGCTACACCTTC.

The rearrangement joins TRBV28 to TRBJ1-4; 7 nucleotides align to TRBD1. With 7 bases clipped from V and 7 bases from J, the junction kept 9 bases outside the gene matches. This CDR3 is built from 14 residues. Germline loops: CDR1 MDHEN, CDR2 SYDVKM. The CDR3 reads CASTADRVPEKLFF. The CDR3 coding sequence is TGTGCCAGCACCGCCGACAGGGTCCCTGAAAAACTGTTTTTT.

The rearrangement joins TRBV3-1 (or the pseudogene TRBV3-2) to TRBJ1-5; D remains unclear. CDR3 length: 15 residues. Trimming shortened V by 0 bases and J by 5 bases, and 11 bases separated the two germline ends. Germline loops: CDR1 LGHDT, CDR2 YNNKEL (reference sequence). This chain's CDR3 is CASSQDGRRDQPQHF. The CDR3 DNA is TGTGCCAGCAGCCAAGACGGGAGGCGTGATCAGCCCCAGCATTTT.

The CDR3 region has the DNA TGTGCCAGCTCACGGCTTGGTTTAAGGAGAACGTATGAGCAGTTCTTC. Translated, it gives CASSRLGLRRTYEQFF. The V call is TRBV18, the J call TRBJ2-1; no firm D call. The CDR3 sequence is 16 residues long. Trimming pared 4 bases from V and 8 bases from J, leaving 21 bases between. Per germline, CDR1 KGHSH and CDR2 LQKENI. Using reference TRBV18 and TRBJ2-1 for the parts outside the CDR3, the full variable domain is NAGVMQNPRHLVRRRGQEARLRCSPMKGHSHVYWYRQLPEEGLKFMVYLQKENIIDESGMPKERFSAEFPKEGPSILRIQQVVRGDSAAYFCASSRLGLRRTYEQFFGPGTRLTVL.

This clone was seen only once. V and J are TRBV30 and TRBJ1-5; D may be TRBD1 (5 bases). This CDR3 region has 17 residues. V was clipped by 1 base and J by 0 bases, with 16 bases between them. Germline values: CDR1 GTSNPN, CDR2 SVGIG (reference sequence). CDR3 bases: TGTGCCTGGAGTGCCGCGCGGGGGGGAAATAGCAATCAGCCCCAGCATTTT. Amino acids: CAWSAARGGNSNQPQHF.

The rearrangement joins TRBV29-1 to TRBJ2-1, with D unresolved. V shed 1 base and J shed 8 bases, with 15 bases lying between them. Germline V CDR1 and CDR2: SQVTM, ANQGSEA. This CDR3 region has 14 residues. This chain's CDR3 is CSVEVPTVGDEQFF. The CDR3 DNA follows: TGCAGCGTTGAAGTTCCCACAGTTGGCGATGAGCAGTTCTTC.

V gene TRBV25-1 combines with J gene TRBJ2-1, with D maybe TRBD1 (6 bases). This CDR3 contains 16 residues. V gave up 1 base and J gave up 3 bases, with 13 bases separating them. Germline loops: CDR1 MGHDK, CDR2 SYGVNS. CDR3 in amino acids: CASSESTGHRYNEQFF. CDR3 bases: TGTGCCAGCAGTGAATCTACGGGACATCGCTACAATGAGCAGTTCTTC.

Turning to this clone: Other DNA variants within this sample encode the same CDR3. The chain recombines TRBV14 with TRBJ1-2; no definite D call. Trimming stripped 1 base from V and 2 bases from J, with 5 bases between. The CDR3 is 13 amino acids. Germline lookup yields CDR1 SGHDN and CDR2 FVKESK. CDR3 loop: CASSQGGNYGYTF. As DNA, the CDR3 is TGTGCCAGCAGCCAAGGAGGCAACTATGGCTACACCTTC.

Of note for this clone: A junction boundary mismatches the germline segment, possibly from a read error. The CDR3 loop is CASSLGLAGGTGELFF. CDR3 nucleotide sequence: TGTGCTAGCAGCTTGGGACTAGCGGGGGGCACCGGGGAGCTGTTTTTT. The chain is built from TRBV7-7 and TRBJ2-2, with TRBD2 matching over 15 bases. The CDR3 runs 16 residues. Per germline, CDR1 SSHAT and CDR2 FNYEAQ (reference sequence).